The clone carrying this T cell receptor (beta chain) has just one count. Its target is not known. TCRdb re-derived calls from the 5' RACE reads in MiXCR, one entry per CDR3 protein. The repertoire holds 350,000 to 450,000 distinct CDR3 sequences, with approximately 24% as singletons. Germline lookup yields CDR1 SQVTM and CDR2 ANQGSEA. The CDR3 length is 13 residues. V lost 4 bases, J lost 6 bases, and 6 bases stayed unmatched. The data were obtained in a study of T-cell memory formation after mild COVID-19. Study results and limitations: Contracting CD8+ clones were enriched in EMRA, CD4+ mainly in CM and EM.

This TCR was recovered from an adult woman who had mild COVID-19 (a few samples of this study predate the infection). Cell type and time point are not known. The genes are TRBV29-1 and TRBJ2-7; the match to TRBD1 covers 10 bases. Sequencing was carried out using PBMCs or a T cell subset sorted from them (not recorded which). This chain's CDR3 is CSVGQGARVEQYF. The CDR3 DNA follows: TGCAGCGTTGGACAGGGGGCTAGGGTCGAGCAGTACTTC.